This T cell receptor beta chain came from a study of T cells in Graves' hyperthyroidism and ophthalmopathy. Study outcomes and limitations: Blood held most thyroid clonotypes expanded above 0.001 frequency. Separation of ophthalmopathy from stable hyperthyroidism was achieved by a 13 V-J model. The model's output predicted ophthalmopathy at a median of 6.5 months prior to onset.

The source material, RNA transcripts, was used to amplify TCR beta CDR3 regions. A set of HTBI primers served as the primers for a first-round RT-PCR of the TCR CDR3. Via MiXCR, TCRdb re-called the multiplex PCR reads, giving one row per CDR3 protein. The data show more than 350,000 distinct CDR3 sequences, about 14% seen once. V was pared by 6 bases and J by 7 bases, with 21 bases between. The CDR3 is 14 amino acids. Germline CDR1 and CDR2: DFQATT and SNEGSKA (reference sequence). Disease duration was under 3 months in the ophthalmopathy patients, who also had a Clinical Activity Score of at least 3 and a NOSPECS grade of at least 4. This clonotype occurred many times. Its target is unknown.

This clonotype was sampled from a woman in her 30s with Graves' ophthalmopathy. The chain combines TRBV20-1 with TRBJ1-2; a possible D gene is TRBD1 (6 bases). Specimen: blood. This chain's CDR3 is CSARPPNRAGGYTF. In DNA, the CDR3 is TGCAGTGCCCGACCTCCCAACAGGGCAGGTGGCTACACCTTC.